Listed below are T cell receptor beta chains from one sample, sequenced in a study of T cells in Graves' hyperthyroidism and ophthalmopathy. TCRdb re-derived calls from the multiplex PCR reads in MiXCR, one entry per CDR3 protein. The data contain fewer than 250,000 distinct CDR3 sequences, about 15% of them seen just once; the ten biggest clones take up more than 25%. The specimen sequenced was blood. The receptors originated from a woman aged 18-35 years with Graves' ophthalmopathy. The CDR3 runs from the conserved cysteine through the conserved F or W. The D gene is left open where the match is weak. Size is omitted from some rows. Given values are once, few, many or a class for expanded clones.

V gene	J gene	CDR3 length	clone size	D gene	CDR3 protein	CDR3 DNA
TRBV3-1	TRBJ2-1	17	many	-	CASSQDPRPNQWNEQFF	TGTGCCAGCAGCCAAGATCCACGGCCCAACCAGTGGAATGAGCAGTTCTTC
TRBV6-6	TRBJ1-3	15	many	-	CASSYSPSSGNTIYF	TGTGCCAGCAGTTACTCTCCCAGCTCTGGAAACACCATATATTTT
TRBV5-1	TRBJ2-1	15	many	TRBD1	CASSTGQGFGNEQFF	TGCGCCAGCAGTACGGGACAGGGATTCGGAAATGAGCAGTTCTTC
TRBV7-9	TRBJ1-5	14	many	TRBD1	CASSAGQGNQPQHF	TGTGCCAGCAGCGCGGGACAGGGGAATCAGCCCCAGCATTTT
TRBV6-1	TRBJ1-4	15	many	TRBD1	CASSEPGTGDGKLFF	TGTGCCAGCAGTGAACCTGGGACAGGGGACGGAAAACTGTTTTTT
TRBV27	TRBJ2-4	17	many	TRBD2	CASSSLAGGAAKNIQYF	TGTGCCAGCAGTTCTCTAGCGGGGGGGGCTGCCAAAAACATTCAGTACTTC
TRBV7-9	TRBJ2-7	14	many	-	CASGTGTRVYEQYF	TGTGCCAGCGGGACCGGGACAAGAGTCTACGAGCAGTACTTC
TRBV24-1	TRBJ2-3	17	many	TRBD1	CATSDLRQGQGGDTQYF	TGTGCCACCAGTGATTTGCGACAGGGACAGGGTGGAGATACGCAGTATTTT
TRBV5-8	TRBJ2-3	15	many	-	CASSLLATHTDTQYF	TGTGCCAGCAGCTTGTTAGCGACCCACACAGATACGCAGTATTTT
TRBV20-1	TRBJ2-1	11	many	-	CSVGQYNEQFF	TGCAGTGTGGGGCAATACAATGAGCAGTTCTTC
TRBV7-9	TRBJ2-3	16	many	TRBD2	CASSPGTSAFTDTQYF	TGTGCCAGCAGCCCCGGGACTAGCGCCTTCACAGATACGCAGTATTTT
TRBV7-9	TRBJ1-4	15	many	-	CASSLWGETNEKLFF	TGTGCCAGCAGCTTATGGGGGGAAACTAATGAAAAACTGTTTTTT
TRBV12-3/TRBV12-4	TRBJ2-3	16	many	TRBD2	CASSKTSGRALYTQYF	TGTGCCAGCAGTAAGACTAGCGGGAGGGCCTTGTATACGCAGTATTTT
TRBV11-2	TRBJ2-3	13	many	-	CASSLSYWDTQYF	TGTGCCAGCAGCTTAAGCTACTGGGATACGCAGTATTTT
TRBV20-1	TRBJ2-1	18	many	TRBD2	CSARGTSGGFMSYNEQFF	TGCAGTGCTAGGGGGACTAGCGGGGGGTTCATGTCCTACAATGAGCAGTTCTTC
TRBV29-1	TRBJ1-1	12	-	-	CSVGIRTAEAFF	TGCAGCGTGGGGATTCGGACAGCCGAAGCTTTCTTT
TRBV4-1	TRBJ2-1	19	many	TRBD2	CASSQSPAGGASSYNEQFF	TGCGCCAGCAGCCAATCTCCAGCGGGGGGGGCAAGCTCCTACAATGAGCAGTTCTTC
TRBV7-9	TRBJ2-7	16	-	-	CASSPPSGRRPYEQYF	TGTGCCAGCAGCCCACCCTCGGGTAGGCGACCCTACGAGCAGTACTTC
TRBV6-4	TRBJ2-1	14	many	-	CASSRDHGPNEQFF	TGTGCCAGCAGCCGGGACCACGGTCCAAATGAGCAGTTCTTC
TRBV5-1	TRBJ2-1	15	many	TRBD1	CASSHWTGPYNEQFF	TGCGCCAGCAGCCACTGGACAGGGCCGTACAATGAGCAGTTCTTC
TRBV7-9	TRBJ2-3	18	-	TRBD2	CASSLDGLAGDSTDTQYF	TGTGCCAGCAGCTTAGACGGACTAGCGGGAGACTCCACAGATACGCAGTATTTT
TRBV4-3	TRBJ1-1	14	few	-	CASSQDLGPPEAFF	TGCGCCAGCAGCCAAGATTTAGGACCCCCTGAAGCTTTCTTT